This TCR beta chain was profiled in a study of CD8+CD57+ T cells in acquired aplastic anemia. Overall study context: An average of roughly 3 ug of DNA was obtained from sorted CD4+ and CD8+ cells.

This CDR3 region has 18 residues. Germline V gene lookup returns CDR1 SGHRS and CDR2 YFSETQ. Genomic DNA constituted the template upon which TCR beta VDJ and CDR3 profiling was performed. TCRdb used MiXCR to reprocess the reads, holding one entry per CDR3 protein. The top ten hold 0.95% to 1.2% of the sample, which has under 250,000 distinct CDR3 sequences, almost 35% seen once. A remark on this clonotype: Its antigen remains unidentified. At one of its ends the junction is not consistent with the germline gene, which may arise from a read error.

The study, taken as a whole, reports: Patients and controls were found to share some 30 CD8+ CDR3 sequences. The CD8+ Simpson's diversity of patients and controls was not significantly different.

The TCR sequence derives from a human donor in good health, serving as a control. Specimen: sorted CD4+, CD8+, or CD8+CD57+ T cells (not recorded which) from PBMCs. The chain uses TRBV5-1 and TRBJ2-2; tentative D call: TRBD2 (6 bases). The CDR3 reads CASRVPMGDAGNPGELFF. In nucleotides, the CDR3 is TGCGCCAGCAGGGTCCCTATGGGGGACGCGGGGAACCCCGGGGAGCTGTTTTTT.